Shown below are 7 T cell receptor beta chains from a single sample sequenced in a study of cytomegalovirus exposure and HLA in healthy donors. In the PCR, 60 Vbeta and 13 Jbeta primers were used. Profiling relied on immunoSEQ multiplex PCR, and the TCRdb table lists in-frame clones only, not all of them. This sample carries approximately 65,000 clones, around 62% of them seen once, and the ten largest clones take around 17%. Sequencing was carried out using PBMCs. The receptor source for this set is a man aged 35 to 55 in good health and CMV-seropositive.

This chain uses TRBV27 with TRBJ1-6; the match to TRBD1 covers 9 bases. This CDR3 has 18 residues. From germline, CDR1 is MNHEY and CDR2 SMNVEV (reference sequence). Germline trimming cut 2 bases from V and 5 bases from J; bases unmatched to any gene: 10. DNA for the CDR3: TGTGCCAGCAGTTTAAAGCTTTACAGGGGGCTAAATAATTCACCCCTCCACTTT. Translation: CASSLKLYRGLNNSPLHF.

This clone was seen a handful of times. The chain joins TRBV11-3 to TRBJ2-2, with D possibly TRBD1 on 5 matching bases. The length of the CDR3 is 15 residues. V shed 1 base and J shed 2 bases, with 8 bases lying between them. Germline CDR1 SGHNT, CDR2 YENEEA. The CDR3 reads CASSLGTTNTGELFF. DNA of the CDR3: TGTGCCAGCAGCTTAGGGACAACCAACACCGGGGAGCTGTTTTTT.

This clone was counted between two and nine times. The chain couples TRBV2 to TRBJ2-6; no reliable D call. V lost 4 bases and J lost 0, with 4 bases in between. The germline V gene has CDR1 SNHLY and CDR2 FYNNEI. The CDR3 contains 14 residues. CDR3 DNA: TGTGCCAGCAGTGTGAGCTCTGGGGCCAACGTCCTGACTTTC. Translating it yields CASSVSSGANVLTF.

V is TRBV7-8 and J is TRBJ2-7, with D tentatively TRBD2 (5 bases). Germline V gives CDR1 SGHVS, CDR2 FQNEAQ. The CDR3 spans 12 residues. Trimming pared 8 bases from V and 4 bases from J, leaving 12 bases between. CDR3 sequence (DNA): TGTGCCAGCGGAGTAGGCGGGTACGAGCAGTACTTC. It yields the protein CASGVGGYEQYF.

This clone was counted between two and nine times. The chain carries TRBV5-4 and TRBJ2-7; D ambiguous. Trimming removed 2 bases from V and 3 bases from J, with 9 bases in between. Germline V CDR1 and CDR2: SGHNT, YYREEE (reference sequence). The CDR3 runs 13 residues. The CDR3 DNA follows: TGTGCCAGCAGCTTTGACGGAGACTACGAGCAGTACTTC. It specifies CASSFDGDYEQYF.

This sequence joins TRBV5-1 and TRBJ2-6, with 7 bases identical to TRBD1. V shed 4 bases, J shed 1 base, and the junction held 8 bases outside the gene matches. This CDR3 comprises 17 residues. Germline V gives CDR1 SGHRS, CDR2 YFSETQ. CDR3 nucleotide sequence: TGCGCCAGCAGCCCGGGACAGCCATCTTCTGGGGCCAACGTCCTGACTTTC. Translation gives CASSPGQPSSGANVLTF.

The J gene is TRBJ2-1, the V gene TRBV6-6, with 9 bases lining up with TRBD1. Germline CDR1 is MNHNY and CDR2 is SVGAGI (reference sequence). There are 16 residues in the CDR3. Unmatched junction bases numbered 10, after V lost 5 bases and J lost 5 bases. CDR3 DNA sequence: TGTGCCAGCAGTGCCCAACCGGGACAGGGTAACAATGAGCAGTTCTTC. Translating it yields CASSAQPGQGNNEQFF.